A selection of T cell receptor beta chains follows, all from one sample in a study of blood T cell repertoires in COVID-19. Here immunoSEQ multiplex PCR was the method, and the copy in TCRdb shows in-frame clones only, minus some. Of approximately 64,000 clones listed, 81% are singletons. Sequencing was performed on peripheral blood. These receptors were obtained from a woman in her 70s with acute or convalescent COVID-19. Both conserved end residues are part of each CDR3. A D gene is named only where the DNA matches it firmly. Expanded clones get a size class; other rows say once, few or many, or leave the size out.

d_call clone_size j_call v_call cdr3_nt cdr3_aa
NA NA TRBJ2-5 TRBV19 TGTGCCAGTAGTATAGGGGCAGACCAAGAGACCCAGTACTTC CASSIGADQETQYF
NA NA TRBJ2-5 TRBV20-1 TGCAGTGCTCAACAGGGAGAGACCCAGTACTTC CSAQQGETQYF
NA once TRBJ2-7 TRBV6-6 NA CASSSSTSGSYEQYF
TRBD2 NA TRBJ2-3 TRBV19 TGTGCCAGCCGGGAGGTCAGCTCCCGAGATACGCAGTATTTT CASREVSSRDTQYF
TRBD2 NA TRBJ2-7 TRBV10-3 TGTGCCATCAGGGGAGGGGAAATCTTCTACGAGCAGTACTTC CAIRGGEIFYEQYF
NA once TRBJ1-4 TRBV2 TGTGCCAGCAGTCTGAGGGGGAACTCAAATGAAAAACTGTTTTTT CASSLRGNSNEKLFF
TRBD1 once TRBJ1-1 TRBV27 TGTGCCAGCAGTTTACTACAGGGGGCTGGGAACACTGAAGCTTTCTTT CASSLLQGAGNTEAFF
NA NA TRBJ2-3 TRBV14 TGTGCCAGCACTATGCCGGGCACAGATACGCAGTATTTT CASTMPGTDTQYF
NA NA TRBJ2-7 TRBV7-8 TGTGCCAGCAGCTCCCGGACAGCCTACGAGCAGTACTTC CASSSRTAYEQYF
NA NA TRBJ1-1 TRBV6-5 TGTGCCAGCAGTTACGGGCGGGGAGCTTTCTTT CASSYGRGAFF
TRBD1 NA TRBJ1-1 TRBV30 TGTGCCTGGAGTGGTGGACAGGGGGCCGCTGAAGCTTTCTTT CAWSGGQGAAEAFF
NA NA TRBJ1-1 TRBV19 TGTGCCAGTAGTTGGGCGAAACTCACTGAAGCTTTCTTT CASSWAKLTEAFF
TRBD2 NA TRBJ2-3 TRBV7-2 TGTGCCAGCAGCTTATCCCGACTAGCGGGTGGAGATACGCAGTATTTT CASSLSRLAGGDTQYF
NA few TRBJ1-1 TRBV5-1 TGCGCCAGCAGCTCGGAACAGGGATTACGCACTGAAGCTTTCTTT CASSSEQGLRTEAFF
TRBD1 NA TRBJ1-3 TRBV7-2 TGTGCCAGCAGCCTTGATGGGACAGGCGAGACCACCATATATTTT CASSLDGTGETTIYF
NA NA TRBJ2-1 TRBV9 TGTGCCAGCAGCGTAGCCCCCGGGAGAGGGAATGAGCAGTTCTTC CASSVAPGRGNEQFF
NA NA TRBJ2-6 TRBV23-1 TGCGCCAGCAGTCAGAAGGACAGGATGAAGTGCGGGGTAACGTTATCTGGGGCCAACGTCCTGACTTTC CASSQKDRMKCGVTLSGANVLTF
NA NA TRBJ2-3 TRBV29-1 TGCAGCGTTGAAGCGAGGGAGGATACGCAGTATTTT CSVEAREDTQYF
TRBD1 NA TRBJ2-5 TRBV5-4 TGTGCCAGCAGCTTGGGGGGACAGGGGAATATCCAGTACTTC CASSLGGQGNIQYF
NA NA TRBJ1-4 TRBV9 TGTGCCAGCAGCGTAGTGGGCAGGGGACAAGAAAAACTGTTTTTT CASSVVGRGQEKLFF
TRBD1 NA TRBJ1-4 TRBV19 TGTGCCAGTAGTAGGACCGGGACAGGGTCCACTAATGAAAAACTGTTTTTT CASSRTGTGSTNEKLFF
TRBD2 NA TRBJ2-1 TRBV11-2 TGTGCCAGCAGCTTAGGCGGGAGCCCCAAATACAATGAGCAGTTCTTC CASSLGGSPKYNEQFF
NA NA TRBJ1-6 TRBV4-3 TGCGCCAGCAGCCGAGAAGCGGCGGGGAATAATTCACCCCTCCACTTT CASSREAAGNNSPLHF
TRBD1 NA TRBJ2-1 TRBV5-1 TGCGCCAGCAGCGAACCGGGACAGACGTCAGAAGAGCAGTTCTTC CASSEPGQTSEEQFF
NA NA TRBJ2-3 TRBV10-3 TGTGCCATCAGTCCCGGACAGACCACAGATACGCAGTATTTT CAISPGQTTDTQYF
NA NA TRBJ2-5 TRBV21-1 TGTGCCAGCAGCACGTACAGGGGGCGATGGGTGACCCAGTACTTC CASSTYRGRWVTQYF
NA NA TRBJ1-4 TRBV10-1 TGCGCCAGCAGTGACAGTGCAACTAATGAAAAACTGTTTTTT CASSDSATNEKLFF
TRBD1 many TRBJ1-2 TRBV7-9 TGTGCCAGCAGCCCACAGGGGGCTGGGGGCTACACCTTC CASSPQGAGGYTF
NA NA TRBJ1-1 TRBV2 TGTGCCAGCAAGGAGGGAATGAACACTGAAGCTTTCTTT CASKEGMNTEAFF
TRBD1 many TRBJ1-2 TRBV5-1 TGCGCCAGCAGCTTGAGCGGAGGGACAGACTATGGCTACACCTTC CASSLSGGTDYGYTF
NA once TRBJ1-1 TRBV7-2 TGTGCCAGCAGCTTAGCGCCCCAGGGAAACACTGAAGCTTTCTTT CASSLAPQGNTEAFF
TRBD1 NA TRBJ1-3 TRBV4-2 TGTGCCAGCAGCCAAGATCAGCAGGGGGCAGGGATAGGCTCTGGAAACACCATATATTTT CASSQDQQGAGIGSGNTIYF
TRBD2 NA TRBJ2-1 TRBV25-1 TGTGCCAGCAGTGAACCTAGCGGGTATAACAATGAGCAGTTCTTC CASSEPSGYNNEQFF
NA NA TRBJ1-2 TRBV9 TGTGCCAGCAGCGGCGGGGCGCAGTCCGGACGGGCCAACTATGGCTACACCTTC CASSGGAQSGRANYGYTF
TRBD1 NA TRBJ2-1 TRBV9 TGTGCCAGCAGCCCTCAACTAAGGATGGGGACAGGGGCGGGCAATGAGCAGTTCTTC CASSPQLRMGTGAGNEQFF
TRBD1 few TRBJ2-5 TRBV10-3 TGTGCCATCAGTGACCGCGGACAGGGCAAAGAGACCCAGTACTTC CAISDRGQGKETQYF
TRBD1 NA TRBJ2-7 TRBV11-2 TGTGCCAGCAGCAGACAGGGGTACGAGCAGTACTTC CASSRQGYEQYF
NA few TRBJ2-5 TRBV2 TGTGCCAGCAGTGAAATCGTCAGGGCAGCGAAGACCCAGTACTTC CASSEIVRAAKTQYF
NA NA TRBJ2-1 TRBV7-6 TGTGCCAGCAGCTTAGCGGGGCCGGGGGGCCGATACAATGAGCAGTTCTTC CASSLAGPGGRYNEQFF
NA NA TRBJ1-1 TRBV6-2/TRBV6-3 TGTGCCAGCAGTTACACAGGGCTCCCTGAAGCTTTCTTT CASSYTGLPEAFF
NA NA TRBJ2-7 TRBV19 TGTGCCAGTAGTATTATCGGACAGTCGCAGTACTTC CASSIIGQSQYF
TRBD1 NA TRBJ1-2 TRBV29-1 TGCAGCGTTGAGATCTTGTTAGGGGGCCAGGATGGCTACACCTTC CSVEILLGGQDGYTF
NA NA TRBJ2-2 TRBV6-2/TRBV6-3 TGTGCCAGCAGCCCTACTATCGGGGAGCTGTTTTTT CASSPTIGELFF
NA NA TRBJ1-5 TRBV12-3/TRBV12-4 TGTGCCAGCAGCTCAGGCAGCCCTCAGCCCCAGCATTTT CASSSGSPQPQHF
NA NA TRBJ2-1 TRBV24-1 TGTGCCACACAGGGATGGGACAATGAGCAGTTCTTC CATQGWDNEQFF
TRBD1 once TRBJ1-5 TRBV6-6 TGTGCCTGCGGGACAGGAAATCAGCCCCAGCATTTT CACGTGNQPQHF
NA NA TRBJ2-7 TRBV5-1 TGCGCCAGCAGCTTGGGGGACAGTCTCCCCGGGGGCTACGAGCAGTACTTC CASSLGDSLPGGYEQYF
NA NA TRBJ1-1 TRBV7-3 TGTGCCAGCAGCTTAACCGGGGGATCCCCAGCTTTCTTT CASSLTGGSPAFF
NA NA TRBJ1-2 TRBV18 TGTGCCAGCTCACCCGGGGATCACTATGGCTACACCTTC CASSPGDHYGYTF